The text below deals with one T cell receptor (beta chain). Its cognate antigen is unknown. The culture ran for less than 12 days, and then CD4+ T cells were isolated. Nobody among the vaccine recipients had prior SARS-CoV-2 infection (nucleocapsid antibodies were negative). Days 3 and 7 saw half the medium replaced with IL-2 medium. The data belong to a study of vaccination effects on CD4 cells after COVID-19. General study results and limits: Common cold coronavirus cross-reactivity was shown by only 1 of 255 vaccine-induced clones in healthy vaccinees.

The CDR3 contains 10 residues. Per the germline V gene, CDR1 is SGHRS and CDR2 is YFSETQ. V dropped 8 bases and J dropped 6 bases, with 8 bases sitting between them. TCRdb's table, derived via immunoSEQ multiplex PCR, lists solely in-frame clones and lacks some. The table lists around 35,000 clones, about 65% of them singletons. Sequencing used CD4+ T cells from PBMCs cultured without peptide, obtained before COVID-19 vaccination. The clonotype originates from a human donor who received a COVID-19 vaccine. The chain has TRBV5-1 and TRBJ1-2; D might be TRBD1 (5 bases). CDR3 nucleotides: TGCGCCAGTAGGGGTGATGGCTACACCTTC. This sequence encodes CASRGDGYTF.